This T cell receptor beta chain emerged from a study of shared clonotypes between healthy human individuals (TCRdb year 2020). About the full investigation: A few men and a couple of women, aged 18 to 49 years, made up the cohort. Libraries were prepared and TCR repertoires were sequenced by different laboratories using diverse techniques, in order to increase sequencing depth and limit assay-specific biases. For each donor, three plates each were used for CD4 naive and CD4 memory, two plates were used for CD8 naive, and one plate was used for CD8 memory. The study deeply sequenced blood TCR repertoires of five healthy adults to estimate repertoire size and the extent of clonotype sharing between individuals. Per donor, leukapheresis produced somewhere between about 0.9 and 9.5 billion PBMCs. The paper's findings and limits, for the study overall: Pairwise subsampling led to the expectation that sequencing depth would affect the degree of clonotype sharing among donors. Sampling was restricted to blood, and TCR repertoires in tissue are likely to differ from TCR repertoires in blood. The genetic and exposure-history diversity represented was limited by the small number of donors. Compared with non-shared clonotypes, clonotypes shared by all four sorted-subset donors had higher generation probabilities. Naive subsets generally had larger estimated clonotype richness than memory subsets. Across a handful of donors, about 5% of naive CD4, 3% to 3.5% of naive CD8, roughly 2.3% of memory CD4, and under 0.45% of memory CD8 clonotypes were shared. Even with the large sequencing depth, rarefaction of the sorted-subset datasets indicated that sequencing was incomplete.

About this clone: No cognate antigen has been identified for it. There are no base qualities to consult, and no much larger clone falls within one base.

The cysteine opens and the phenylalanine closes a CDR3 of 16 amino acids. The entry retains the CDR3 DNA only, 48 bases that are in frame from base 1. The germline V gene (reference sequence) sets CDR1 to SEHNR and CDR2 to FQNEAQ. The germline ends are 22 bases apart after V is trimmed by 4 bases and J by 6 bases. The donors were healthy, HIV-negative adults with no recently reported acute infections or vaccinations. All donors were Caucasian adults living in Nashville, Tennessee, USA. Magnetic negative selection was used to enrich CD4+ T cells, after which naive cells were positively selected on CD45RA and the negative fraction became the memory subset. Blood was obtained by leukapheresis, after which PBMCs were separated by Ficoll-Histopaque density gradient centrifugation and cryopreserved in liquid nitrogen vapor phase. Analytical flow cytometry was used to check the purity and quantity of each magnetically sorted T cell population. From each sorted fraction, genomic DNA was isolated and quantified by UV absorbance on a Nanodrop 2000c.

TCR CDR3 regions were amplified from genomic DNA by multiplex PCR using the deep immunoSEQ assay. Extracted genomic DNA from each cell subset was spread evenly across all wells of several immunoSEQ 96-well plates, with each plate serving as a replicate. For sorted subsets, about 200 ng genomic DNA, equal to approximately 30,000 T cell genomes, was loaded into each replicate PCR. The purified libraries were quantified using a Qubit 3.0 fluorometer, sized with a Bioanalyzer 2100, and then quantified again using the KAPA Library Quantification kit. Every immunoSEQ 96-well plate was sequenced on a separate single-read 150-cycle Illumina NextSeq 550 flow cell. In the authors' own workflow: The immunoSEQ output contained only junctional sequences without quality scores, so filtering could not match that applied to full-length reads. Sequences were annotated with PyIR, a Python wrapper for IgBLAST v1.9, using IMGT germline references to assign V/J genes and CDR3. Any read was removed if the V/J assignment was weak (E-value above 1e-6), the CDR3 was missing, or the read contained stop codons, out-of-frame junctions, or ambiguous translated residues. A V3J clonotype was defined by an identical inferred V gene, J gene, and CDR3 amino acid sequence. Percentage overlap between repertoires was calculated by dividing the number of shared unique clonotypes by the size of the smaller repertoire. Richness of each repertoire was evaluated using RTK rarefaction, the Chao1 estimator, and Recon v2.1 estimates of unobserved clonotypes. Generation probabilities were computed with OLGA for all TCRbeta clonotypes obtained by the gDNA method from four donors. The clones in this table, taken by TCRdb from immuneACCESS, are in-frame only. Not every clone is retained; where verified, under half of the shortfall comes from an unresolved V gene, and the cause of the rest is unknown. V and J calls and clone size are given by that table; D and trimming were obtained from the DNA. Here the sample has about 680,000 clones; approximately 74% occur a single time. The ten biggest clones cover about 1.8% of the sample.

The rearranged chain carries TRBV7-9 and TRBJ2-7; possibly the D gene is TRBD1, per 7 matching bases. Sequencing input: memory CD4+ T cells sorted from blood. In light of the paper, this sample's cell subset or site label describes: CD45RA-negative fraction. The TCR sequence derives from a woman in her twenties or thirties in good health. The CDR3 protein sequence reads: CASSWMTGTGGFEQYF. The DNA reads as follows: TGTGCCAGCAGCTGGATGACAGGGACCGGAGGGTTCGAGCAGTACTTC. Reference TRBV7-9 and TRBJ2-7 genes cover what lies past the CDR3, so the full variable domain is DTGVSQNPRHKITKRGQNVTFRCDPISEHNRLYWYRQTLGQGPEFLTYFQNEAQLEKSRLLSDRFSAERPKGSFSTLEIQRTEQGDSAMYLCASSWMTGTGGFEQYFGPGTRLTVT.